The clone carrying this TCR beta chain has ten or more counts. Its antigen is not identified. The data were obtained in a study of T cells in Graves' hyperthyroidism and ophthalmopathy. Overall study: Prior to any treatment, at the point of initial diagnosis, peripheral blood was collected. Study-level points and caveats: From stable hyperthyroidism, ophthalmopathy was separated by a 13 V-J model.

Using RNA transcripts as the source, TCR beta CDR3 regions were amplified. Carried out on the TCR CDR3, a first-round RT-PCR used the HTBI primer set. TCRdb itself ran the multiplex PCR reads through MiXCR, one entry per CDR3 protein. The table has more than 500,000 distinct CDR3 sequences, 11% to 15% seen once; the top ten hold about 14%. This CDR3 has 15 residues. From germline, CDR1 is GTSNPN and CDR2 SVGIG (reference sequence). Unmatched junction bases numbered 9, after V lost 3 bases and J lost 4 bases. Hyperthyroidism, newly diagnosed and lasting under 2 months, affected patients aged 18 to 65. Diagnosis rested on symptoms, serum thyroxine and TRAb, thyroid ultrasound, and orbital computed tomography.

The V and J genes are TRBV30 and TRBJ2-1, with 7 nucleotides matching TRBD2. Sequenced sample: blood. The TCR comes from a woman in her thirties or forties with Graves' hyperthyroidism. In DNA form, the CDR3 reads TGTGCCTGGAGCAGATCTAGCGGATTATACAATGAGCAGTTCTTC. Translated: CAWSRSSGLYNEQFF.